This entry is about one T cell receptor (beta chain). Germline V gene lookup returns CDR1 MNHEY and CDR2 SMNVEV (reference sequence). The length of the CDR3 is 14 residues. Trimming removed 5 bases from V and 2 bases from J; junction bases left unmatched: 5. This record comes from a study of blood T cell repertoires in COVID-19. Study-wide context: Sites in the United States, Italy and Spain provided acute and convalescent COVID-19 samples. Nucleic acid was either cDNA or gDNA, and it came from T cells, B-cell-depleted T cells, or PBMCs.

Authors' methods: Researchers report that nucleated cell counts were estimated from reference gene primer amplification. The method was immunoSEQ multiplex PCR; TCRdb's version includes in-frame clones alone and lacks a portion of them. V and J calls and clone size come straight from that table; D and trimming were deduced from the DNA. The sample shows roughly 110,000 clones, about 88% of them seen only once. The specimen sequenced was peripheral blood. The sequence came from a woman between 65 and 79 years old who had recovered from COVID-19. This rearrangement joins TRBV27 to TRBJ2-7, with 8 bases aligning to TRBD1. For the CDR3, the DNA is TGTGCCAGCAGTAGGGACAGGAACACCTACGAGCAGTACTTC. This gives the protein CASSRDRNTYEQYF.